This note documents a single T cell receptor (beta chain) sequence. Its matching antigen is unknown. Using a J-beta primer mix together with a sample-barcoded 5' primer, a second PCR was run for roughly 6 to 11 cycles. Each cDNA was tagged by a template-switch adaptor containing 12 random nucleotides. Via MiXCR, TCRdb re-called the 5' RACE reads, giving one row per CDR3 protein. The table includes fewer than 800,000 distinct CDR3 sequences, around 49% detected once. This record comes from a study of blood T cells in healthy people across ages. Findings and limits, study-wide: Observed TCR beta diversity per million T cells went down as age went up. This fall followed a roughly linear course with age.

The V gene's germline CDR1 is MNHEY and CDR2 SVGAGI. CDR3 length equals 13 residues. Healthy Russian Caucasian donors spanned ages about 6 to 100 years. Per sample, extraction of total RNA gave at least 6 micrograms in every case. This TCR was recovered from an older woman in good health. The sample was blood. This chain joins TRBV6-5 and TRBJ2-1; TRBD1 or TRBD2 may be the D gene (5 bases each). The end of the DNA fits TRBJ2-7 better, so the J call may be wrong. The CDR3 bases are TGTGCCAGCACCCCTGCAGGGACGGGCGAGCAGTACTTC. This translates into CASTPAGTGEQYF.